This is a list of T cell receptor beta chains from one sample in a study of blood T cells in healthy people across ages. MiXCR, run by TCRdb on the 5' RACE reads, gives a single entry per CDR3 protein. The table includes 540,000 or so distinct CDR3 sequences, more than 20% detected once. The sample was also linked to a second study, of T cells of mothers and their children.

Sequenced input: blood. The receptors here all came from a boy between 10 and 17 years old in good health. The CDR3 runs from the conserved cysteine through the conserved F or W. A D gene is named only where the DNA matches it firmly. Not all rows give a size; the values are once, few, many and, for expanded clones, a class.

cdr3_nt	cdr3_aa	v_call	j_call	clone_size	d_call
TGCGCCAGCAGCTTTGAGGATACGCAGTATTTT	CASSFEDTQYF	TRBV5-1	TRBJ2-3	few	.
TGTGCCACCAGCAGAGGTCGGACAGGGGGCCGGGCTGAAGCTTTCTTT	CATSRGRTGGRAEAFF	TRBV15	TRBJ1-1	.	TRBD1
TGTGCCAGCAGTTACGGTGGGAGGGGCAATGAGCAGTTCTTC	CASSYGGRGNEQFF	TRBV6-5	TRBJ2-1	many	TRBD2
TGTGCCAGCAGCCCCGGAGGGGCACCCAGCTATGGCTACACCTTC	CASSPGGAPSYGYTF	TRBV12-3/TRBV12-4	TRBJ1-2	.	.
TGCAGCGTTGTAGAGGGGTGGGGGAACACTGAAGCTTTCTTT	CSVVEGWGNTEAFF	TRBV29-1	TRBJ1-1	few	.
TGTGCCAGCAGTTACTCGTCGGGGACTATTTCCTACGAGCAGTACTTC	CASSYSSGTISYEQYF	TRBV6-2/TRBV6-3	TRBJ2-7	.	TRBD2
TGCGCCAGCAGCTTGGGTGCCAAAACGGGCCAAGAGACCCAGTACTTC	CASSLGAKTGQETQYF	TRBV5-1	TRBJ2-5	few	.
TGCAGTGCTACAGGGACAGGGGGGACTCACTCCCTCCACTTT	CSATGTGGTHSLHF	TRBV20-1	TRBJ1-6	once	TRBD1
TGTGCCAGCAGCCAAGAGGGACAGGCCTACTCCTACAATGAGCAGTTCTTC	CASSQEGQAYSYNEQFF	TRBV4-2	TRBJ2-1	.	TRBD1
TGTGCCAGCAGCCCGAGCGGGGCCCGCTACGAGCAGTACTTC	CASSPSGARYEQYF	TRBV2	TRBJ2-7	.	TRBD2
TGTGCCAGCAGCCAAGATGTGACTAGCGGTCGCGCCGGGGAGCTGTTTTTT	CASSQDVTSGRAGELFF	TRBV4-2	TRBJ2-2	.	TRBD2
TGTGCCAGCAGCTTAGTAGCGGGGGGGATCCAAGAGAGCCAGTACTTC	CASSLVAGGIQESQYF	TRBV7-8	TRBJ2-5	few	TRBD2
TGTGCCAGCAGCTTAGCCGGGACAGAGACCTACGAGCAGTACTTC	CASSLAGTETYEQYF	TRBV7-2	TRBJ2-7	.	TRBD1
TGCAGTGCTAGAGATCCCACAGAACACTATGGCTACACCTTC	CSARDPTEHYGYTF	TRBV20-1	TRBJ1-2	.	.
TGTGCCAGCAGCTTATTTGGAGAAGAGACCCAGTACTTC	CASSLFGEETQYF	TRBV7-2	TRBJ2-5	many	.
TGCAGCGTCGGACAGGGGCGCAATGAGCAGTTCTTC	CSVGQGRNEQFF	TRBV20-1	TRBJ2-1	.	TRBD1
TGTGCCAGCAGCTTTTCAGGATACTATGGCTACATCTTC	CASSFSGYYGYIF	TRBV7-9	TRBJ1-2	.	.
TGTGCCAGCAGCCTACAAGAGGGACAGGCCTACGAGCAGTACTTC	CASSLQEGQAYEQYF	TRBV7-6	TRBJ2-7	.	TRBD1
TGTGCCAGCAGCGAAGGGTACACTAATGAAAAACTGTTTTTT	CASSEGYTNEKLFF	TRBV9	TRBJ1-4	.	.
TGCAGCGTTGAAGATACGACAGGGTGGCGAGAGACCCAGTACTTC	CSVEDTTGWRETQYF	TRBV29-1	TRBJ2-5	.	TRBD1
TGCAGTGCTAGAGGGCTGGCGGGACCTGTGGGCGAGCAGTACTTC	CSARGLAGPVGEQYF	TRBV20-1	TRBJ2-7	.	.
TGCGCCAGCAGCCGAGTGCTTTTTAAGCGGGAGGGTCCCTACAATGAGCAGTTCTTC	CASSRVLFKREGPYNEQFF	TRBV4-3	TRBJ2-1	.	TRBD2
TGTGCCAGCAGCTTAGTTCGCGGCCTCACAGATACGCAGTATTTT	CASSLVRGLTDTQYF	TRBV11-2	TRBJ2-3	.	.